A single sample is the source of the 2 T cell receptor beta chains below, sequenced in a study of blood T cell repertoires in COVID-19. Sequencing was performed with immunoSEQ multiplex PCR; in TCRdb, only in-frame clones are kept and a portion is missing. The sample has about 120,000 clones, 79% seen once. Sequencing input: peripheral blood. These receptors came from a woman at least 80 years old with acute or convalescent COVID-19.

The V call is TRBV5-5, the J call TRBJ1-1, with 10 bases identical to TRBD1. V lost 4 bases, J lost 4 bases, and 7 bases stayed unmatched. This CDR3 is built from 15 residues. The germline gives CDR1 SGHKS, CDR2 YYEKEE (reference sequence). This CDR3 is CASSPRQGAGTEAFF. The CDR3 DNA follows: TGTGCCAGCAGCCCCCGACAGGGGGCGGGCACTGAAGCTTTCTTT.

V usage is TRBV6-6 and J usage is TRBJ1-5, with D unclear. CDR1 MNHNY and CDR2 SVGAGI come from the germline V gene (reference sequence). V dropped 4 bases and J dropped 5 bases, with 12 bases sitting between them. This CDR3 is built from 14 residues. The CDR3 DNA follows: TGTGCCAGCAGTTCTTTAACAAGCGATCAGCCCCAGCATTTT. It translates to CASSSLTSDQPQHF.